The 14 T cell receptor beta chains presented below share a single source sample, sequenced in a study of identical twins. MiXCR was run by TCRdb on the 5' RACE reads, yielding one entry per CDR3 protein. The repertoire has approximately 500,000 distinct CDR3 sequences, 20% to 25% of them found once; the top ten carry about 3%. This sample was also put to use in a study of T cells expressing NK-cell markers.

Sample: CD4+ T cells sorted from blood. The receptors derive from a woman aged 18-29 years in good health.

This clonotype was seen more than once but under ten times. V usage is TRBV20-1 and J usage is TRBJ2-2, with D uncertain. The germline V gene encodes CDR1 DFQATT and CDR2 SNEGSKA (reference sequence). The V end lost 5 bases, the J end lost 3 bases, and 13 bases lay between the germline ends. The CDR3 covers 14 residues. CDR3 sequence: CSALFGLHTGELFF. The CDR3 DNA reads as TGCAGTGCTCTTTTCGGGTTGCACACCGGGGAGCTGTTTTTT.

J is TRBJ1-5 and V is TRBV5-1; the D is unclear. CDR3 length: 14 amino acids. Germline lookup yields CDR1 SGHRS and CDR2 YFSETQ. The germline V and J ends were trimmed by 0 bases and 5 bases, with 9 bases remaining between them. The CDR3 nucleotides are TGCGCCAGCAGCTTGGTACCAGAGGATCAGCCCCAGCATTTT. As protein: CASSLVPEDQPQHF.

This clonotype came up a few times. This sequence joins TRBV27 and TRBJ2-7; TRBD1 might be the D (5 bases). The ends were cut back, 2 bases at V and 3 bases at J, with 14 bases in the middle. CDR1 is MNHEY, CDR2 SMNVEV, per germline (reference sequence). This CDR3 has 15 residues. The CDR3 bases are TGTGCCAGCAGTTTAATCGGTAACAGGTACTACGAGCAGTACTTC. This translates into CASSLIGNRYYEQYF.

This chain's CDR3 is CASSPSSGTALHF. Written as DNA, the CDR3 is TGTGCCAGCTCACCATCGTCCGGGACAGCCCTCCACTTT. This chain connects TRBV18 to TRBJ1-6; TRBD1 matches 7 bases. The CDR3 covers 13 residues. V shed 2 bases, J shed 14 bases, and the junction held 6 bases outside the gene matches. Germline CDR1 reads KGHSH; CDR2 reads LQKENI.

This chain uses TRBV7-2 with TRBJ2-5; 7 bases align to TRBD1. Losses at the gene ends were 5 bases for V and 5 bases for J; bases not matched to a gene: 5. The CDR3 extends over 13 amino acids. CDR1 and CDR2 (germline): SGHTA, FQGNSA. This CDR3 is CASSTDRDETQYF. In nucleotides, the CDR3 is TGTGCCAGCAGCACCGACAGGGACGAGACCCAGTACTTC.

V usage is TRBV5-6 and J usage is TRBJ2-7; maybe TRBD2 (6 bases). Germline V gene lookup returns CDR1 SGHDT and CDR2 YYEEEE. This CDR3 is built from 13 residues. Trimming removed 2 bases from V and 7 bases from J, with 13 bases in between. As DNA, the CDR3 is TGTGCCAGCAGCTTTAGGGGACTTTGGGAGCAGTACTTC. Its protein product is CASSFRGLWEQYF.

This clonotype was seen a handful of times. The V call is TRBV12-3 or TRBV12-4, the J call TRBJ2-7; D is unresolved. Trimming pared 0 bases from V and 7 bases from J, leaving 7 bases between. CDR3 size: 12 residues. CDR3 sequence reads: CASSLAGREQYF. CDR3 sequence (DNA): TGTGCCAGCAGTTTAGCAGGGCGGGAGCAGTACTTC.

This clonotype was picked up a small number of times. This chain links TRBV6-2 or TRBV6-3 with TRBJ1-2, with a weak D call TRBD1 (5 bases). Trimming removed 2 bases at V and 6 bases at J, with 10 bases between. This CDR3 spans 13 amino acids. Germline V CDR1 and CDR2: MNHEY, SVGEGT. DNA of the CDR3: TGTGCCAGCAGTTACAGGGGTGGTGATGGCTACACCTTC. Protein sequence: CASSYRGGDGYTF.

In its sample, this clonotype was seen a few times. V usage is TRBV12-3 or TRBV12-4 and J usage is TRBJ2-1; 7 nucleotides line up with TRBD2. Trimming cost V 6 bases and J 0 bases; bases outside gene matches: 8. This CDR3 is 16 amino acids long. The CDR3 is CASSPGLPFSYNEQFF. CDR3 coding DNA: TGTGCCAGCAGCCCGGGACTACCGTTCTCCTACAATGAGCAGTTCTTC.

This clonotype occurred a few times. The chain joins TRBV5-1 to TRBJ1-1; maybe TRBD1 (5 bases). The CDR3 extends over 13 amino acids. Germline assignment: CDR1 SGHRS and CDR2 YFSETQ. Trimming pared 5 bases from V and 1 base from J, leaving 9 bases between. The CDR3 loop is CASRFDRNTEAFF. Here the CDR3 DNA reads TGCGCCAGCAGATTCGACAGGAACACTGAAGCTTTCTTT.

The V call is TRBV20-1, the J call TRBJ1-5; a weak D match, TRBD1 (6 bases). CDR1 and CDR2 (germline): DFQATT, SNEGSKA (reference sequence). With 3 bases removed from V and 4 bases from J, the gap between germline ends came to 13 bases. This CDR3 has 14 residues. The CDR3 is CSASHGQSNQPQHF. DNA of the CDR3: TGCAGTGCTAGCCACGGACAGTCTAATCAGCCCCAGCATTTT.

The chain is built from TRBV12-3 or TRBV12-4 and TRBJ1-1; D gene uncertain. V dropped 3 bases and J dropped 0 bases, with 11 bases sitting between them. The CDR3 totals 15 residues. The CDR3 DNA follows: TGTGCCAGCAGTTTTCGTACGGTTATGAACACTGAAGCTTTCTTT. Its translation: CASSFRTVMNTEAFF.

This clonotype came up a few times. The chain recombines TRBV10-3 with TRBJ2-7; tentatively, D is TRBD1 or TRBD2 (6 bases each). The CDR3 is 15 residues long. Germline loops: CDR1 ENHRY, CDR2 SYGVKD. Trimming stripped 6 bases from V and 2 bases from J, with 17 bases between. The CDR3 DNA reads TGTGCCATCAGCCAGAGGACGGAGGGGGCCTACGAGCAGTACTTC. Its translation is CAISQRTEGAYEQYF.

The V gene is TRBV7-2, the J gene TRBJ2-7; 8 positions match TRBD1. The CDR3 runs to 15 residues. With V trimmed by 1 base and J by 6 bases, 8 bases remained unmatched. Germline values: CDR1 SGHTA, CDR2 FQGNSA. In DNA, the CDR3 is TGTGCCAGCAGCTTAGGTGGACAGGGTGGGTCCGAGCAGTACTTC. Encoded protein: CASSLGGQGGSEQYF.